The sequence of this T cell receptor beta chain was determined in a study of blood T cell repertoires in COVID-19. As processed by the authors: Cell counts per sample came from amplifying reference gene primers. TCRdb keeps only in-frame clones here, not all; method: immunoSEQ multiplex PCR. V and J calls and clone size come straight from that table; D and trimming were deduced from the DNA. Of about 270,000 clones in the sample, over 70% were seen once. V shed 5 bases and J shed 2 bases, with 10 bases lying between them. There are 14 residues in the CDR3. CDR1 is MNHEY and CDR2 is SVGAGI in the germline V gene.

The receptor was isolated from a human donor in a cohort sampled during active COVID-19. The sequencing sample was made of peripheral blood. This chain joins TRBV6-5 and TRBJ1-3, with D unclear. CDR3 nucleotides: TGTGCCAGCAGTATGGGAGGGACTGGAAACACCATATATTTT. This gives the protein CASSMGGTGNTIYF.